The present T cell receptor (beta chain) was sequenced within a study of T cell responses to AZD1222 COVID-19 vaccine. Assay used: immunoSEQ multiplex PCR; TCRdb lists only in-frame clones, some missing. The sample consists of about 110,000 clones, 88% of them appearing once. V was clipped by 8 bases and J by 3 bases, with 16 bases between them. The CDR3 totals 14 residues. Germline V gene data show CDR1 as LNHDA and CDR2 as SQIVND (reference sequence). The rearrangement uses TRBV19 and TRBJ1-1; a possible D gene is TRBD1 (6 bases). Specimen: peripheral blood, collected on day 0 of AZD1222 vaccination. This clonotype was obtained from an adult in good health. The CDR3 sequence is CASQNGGHDTEAFF. DNA for the CDR3: TGTGCCAGTCAAAATGGGGGGCATGACACTGAAGCTTTCTTT.